This TCR beta chain was profiled in a study of blood T cell repertoires in COVID-19 (dated by TCRdb to the early 2020s). As for the study more broadly: Samples covering the acute and convalescent phases of COVID-19 were provided by collaborators in the United States, Italy and Spain. Nearly every sample came with metadata listing a de-identified subject ID, COVID-19 status, age in years and sex. Deeply sampled blood TCRbeta repertoires from subjects exposed to, actively infected with, or recovered from COVID-19 were included in the dataset. The samples were drawn from the first 160 participants of the ongoing ImmuneRACE study and from 1,254 subjects provided by 6 global collaborators. Where available, HLA class I and class II types were obtained from metadata supplied by the sample provider rather than from assay-based typing. The repertoires were released in a freely available public database meant as a resource for research on the immune response to SARS-CoV-2. The material from the prospective study consisted of cDNA or gDNA derived from T cells, B-cell-depleted T cells, or PBMCs.

Concerning this clone: Its antigen specificity is not known. The input lacks base qualities; no much larger clone sits a single base away.

CDR1 WSHSY and CDR2 SAAADI were looked up in the germline V gene. The CDR3, from cysteine to phenylalanine, totals 16 residues. The sequence is cut down to CDR3 DNA, 48 bases in frame from base 1. V is trimmed back by 7 bases and J by 2 bases, and the junction contains 8 bases that no gene match accounts for. Participants in the prospective study were aged roughly 18 to 100 years, lived in 24 United States geographic areas, and enrolled through a virtual design. Cohort assignment in the prospective study relied on participant-reported clinical history from a screening survey and a study questionnaire. Recovered participants in ImmuneRACE Cohort 3 were defined by two consecutive negative NP/OP PCR tests, clearance by a healthcare professional, or resolution of symptoms. In the prospective study, whole blood, serum and a nasopharyngeal or oropharyngeal swab were collected from each participant by mobile phlebotomists. Participants in the prospective study had the option to provide additional blood draws and questionnaires over an approximately 2-month period. Before DNA extraction, blood samples from the prospective study were shipped at room temperature or frozen.

The immunoSEQ Assay, a bias-controlled multiplex PCR, was used to amplify TCRbeta CDR3 regions from genomic DNA. Under the source paper's analysis protocol: Nucleated cell counts per sample were estimated from amplification of reference gene primers within the assay. Sequence reads were collapsed and filtered to measure the absolute abundance of every unique TCRbeta CDR3 rearrangement. Productive Simpson clonality was computed per sample as the square root of Simpson's diversity index over productive rearrangements. This is the immuneACCESS table as TCRdb keeps it, with only in-frame sequences that have V and J called. A part of the clones is gone; compared with another copy, unresolved V genes explain less than half, and the rest is unexplained. The V and J calls and clone size come from that table; D and trimming were worked out from the DNA. In all, the sample holds some 150,000 clones, and about 79% of those were seen once. The ten largest clones represent around 2.9% of the sample.

Overall study outcomes, separate from this receptor: Clinical and demographic metadata were provided uncurated, with the amount varying by source and participant.

The sequencing input was PBMCs or T cells enriched from blood (not recorded which). Recombination joined TRBV10-2 with TRBJ2-1; 10 middle bases align to TRBD2. This sequence was found in a woman aged 45 to 65 who had recovered from COVID-19. DNA sequence: TGCGCCAGCAAGGCTAGCGGGAGCCCCCCCTACAATGAGCAGTTCTTC. Translated, it reads CASKASGSPPYNEQFF.